A single sample is the source of the 18 T cell receptor beta chains below, sequenced in a study of cytomegalovirus exposure and HLA in healthy donors. PCR involved 60 Vbeta and 13 Jbeta primers. Profiled with immunoSEQ multiplex PCR; TCRdb holds only in-frame clones, not every one. The sample carries 120,000 or so clones, over 15% recorded once. The material sequenced was PBMCs. The receptors stem from a female donor in good health and CMV-seropositive.

This clone has a handful of counts. The V call is TRBV5-6, the J call TRBJ2-5; 13 bases match TRBD2. J lost 5 bases, V lost 3 bases, and 1 base had no gene match. This CDR3 has 14 amino acids. CDR1 and CDR2 (germline): SGHDT, YYEEEE. The CDR3 coding sequence is TGTGCCAGCAGCTGGACTAGCGGGAGTGAGACCCAGTACTTC. Translated, it gives CASSWTSGSETQYF.

The table lists this clone with a few counts. This rearrangement joins TRBV28 to TRBJ2-7, with D perhaps matching TRBD2 (6 bases). This CDR3 is 13 amino acids long. Trimming removed 8 bases at V and 6 bases at J, with 17 bases between. Germline lookup yields CDR1 MDHEN and CDR2 SYDVKM. The CDR3 DNA reads as TGTGCCAGCGGCCCTGGGGGGTTGGGCGAGCAGTACTTC. This gives the protein CASGPGGLGEQYF.

This clone was detected a few times. The V gene is TRBV29-1, the J gene TRBJ2-5, with unresolved D. The CDR3 extends over 14 amino acids. Germline CDR1 SQVTM, CDR2 ANQGSEA. V lost 3 bases and J lost 0, with 11 bases in between. The CDR3 is CSVEFAEYQETQYF. As DNA, the CDR3 is TGCAGCGTTGAGTTTGCGGAGTACCAAGAGACCCAGTACTTC.

This clone was counted between two and nine times. CDR3 sequence reads: CASREGQINEQFF. CDR3 DNA: TGCGCCAGCAGAGAGGGACAAATCAATGAGCAGTTCTTC. The chain recombines TRBV5-1 with TRBJ2-1; D is possibly TRBD1 (6 bases). The ends were cut back, 5 bases at V and 6 bases at J, with 12 bases in the middle. This CDR3 region has 13 residues. Germline-derived CDR1 and CDR2 are SGHRS and YFSETQ.

In this sample, this clone turned up a few times. The gene calls are TRBV9 and TRBJ2-1; TRBD2 agrees at 8 bases. V lost 0 bases to trimming and J lost 1 base; unmatched junction nucleotides: 3. Germline CDR1 and CDR2: SGDLS and YYNGEE. The CDR3 is 16 residues long. The CDR3 nucleotides read TGTGCCAGCAGCGTAGAGGCGGGAGGATCCTACAATGAGCAGTTCTTC. Protein: CASSVEAGGSYNEQFF.

This clone was recorded a few times. The chain recombines TRBV13 with TRBJ2-7; the match to TRBD1 covers 7 bases. The length of the CDR3 is 15 residues. Germline assignment: CDR1 PRHDT and CDR2 FYEKMQ (reference sequence). The trim removed 5 bases at V and 9 bases at J, leaving 16 bases unmatched. CDR3 amino acids: CASSTRDSWAEGQYF. As DNA, the CDR3 is TGTGCCAGCAGCACAAGGGACAGTTGGGCCGAGGGGCAGTACTTC.

The chain couples TRBV25-1 to TRBJ2-7; D unclear. Germline values: CDR1 MGHDK, CDR2 SYGVNS. There are 16 residues in the CDR3. Trimming shortened V by 4 bases and J by 3 bases, and 19 bases separated the two germline ends. The CDR3 reads CASSAAFGGRGYEQYF. The CDR3 nucleotides are TGTGCCAGCAGTGCGGCCTTTGGTGGCCGAGGCTACGAGCAGTACTTC.

The chain employs TRBV12-5 and TRBJ1-2, with 8 positions matching TRBD1. Per germline, CDR1 LGHNT and CDR2 FRNRAP. The CDR3 has 14 residues. The junction had 6 bases not matched to a gene; V was cut back by 3 bases and J by 6 bases. The CDR3 is CASGFSGGANGYTF. The CDR3 nucleotides read TGTGCTAGTGGTTTTTCAGGGGGCGCGAATGGCTACACCTTC. The full variable domain, completed using reference TRBV12-5 and TRBJ1-2, is DARVTQTPRHKVTEMGQEVTMRCQPILGHNTVFWYRQTMMQGLELLAYFRNRAPLDDSGMPKDRFSAEMPDATLATLKIQPSEPRDSAVYFCASGFSGGANGYTFGSGTRLTVV.

This chain links TRBV28 with TRBJ1-1, with TRBD1 matching 7 bases. The ends lost 3 bases at V and 7 bases at J; junction bases unmatched: 14. CDR1 and CDR2 (germline): MDHEN, SYDVKM. The CDR3 is made up of 16 amino acids. The CDR3 nucleotides read TGTGCCAGCAGTTTCTTTGCAGACAGGGAAAAGGGTGAAGCTTTCTTT. It is translated as CASSFFADREKGEAFF.

This chain joins TRBV19 and TRBJ2-3; the D is unclear. CDR1 and CDR2 (germline): LNHDA, SQIVND (reference sequence). V lost 2 bases to trimming and J lost 1 base, with 10 bases between them. The CDR3 is 15 residues long. The CDR3 DNA reads as TGTGCCAGTAGTATAATCAACAGACGCACAGATACGCAGTATTTT. This codes for CASSIINRRTDTQYF.

V is TRBV21-1 and J is TRBJ1-2; the D call of TRBD1 is as the table states it, not checked on the DNA. TRBV21-1 represents a pseudogene. This CDR3 comprises 15 residues. The CDR3 protein is CASDDRDRNNYGYTF. The CDR3 region has the DNA TGTGCCAGCGACGACCGGGACAGGAATAACTATGGCTACACCTTC.

This chain links TRBV6-1 with TRBJ1-6; D is uncertain. The germline V and J ends were trimmed by 4 bases and 10 bases, with 17 bases remaining between them. The CDR3 length is 15 residues. The germline V gene encodes CDR1 MNHNS and CDR2 SASEGT. CDR3 in DNA: TGTGCCAGCAGTGTTCACACACTGGAGGGATCACCCCTCCACTTT. Amino acids: CASSVHTLEGSPLHF.

The chain uses TRBV25-1 and TRBJ2-7; D perhaps matches TRBD1 (5 bases). From germline, CDR1 is MGHDK and CDR2 SYGVNS. The V and J ends lost 3 bases and 0 bases respectively, with 12 bases between them. This CDR3 contains 15 residues. The CDR3 DNA reads TGTGCCAGCAGTGAGACAGAACTTACCTCCTACGAGCAGTACTTC. Its translation is CASSETELTSYEQYF.

This clone was seen a handful of times. The rearrangement uses TRBV29-1 and TRBJ1-5; D unclear. The CDR3 contains 12 residues. Trimming cost V 6 bases and J 4 bases, with 10 bases left between them. Germline V CDR1 and CDR2: SQVTM, ANQGSEA. The CDR3 region is CSVSMINQPQHF. In DNA, the CDR3 is TGCAGCGTGAGCATGATTAATCAGCCCCAGCATTTT. The full variable domain, completed using reference TRBV29-1 and TRBJ1-5, is SAVISQKPSRDICQRGTSLTIQCQVDSQVTMMFWYRQQPGQSLTLIATANQGSEATYESGFVIDKFPISRPNLTFSTLTVSNMSPEDSSIYLCSVSMINQPQHFGDGTRLSIL.

The gene calls are TRBV5-1 and TRBJ2-3; 15 bases map to TRBD2. Germline lookup yields CDR1 SGHRS and CDR2 YFSETQ. Unmatched junction bases numbered 7, after V lost 4 bases and J lost 7 bases. The CDR3 loop spans 16 amino acids. The CDR3 here is CASSAGLAGGRNTQYF. The CDR3 DNA is TGCGCCAGCAGCGCGGGACTAGCGGGGGGTCGGAATACGCAGTATTTT.

The V call is TRBV6-5, the J call TRBJ1-4; 8 bases are shared with TRBD1. Germline assignment: CDR1 MNHEY and CDR2 SVGAGI. Trimming cost V 2 bases and J 6 bases; bases outside gene matches: 5. The CDR3 extends over 15 amino acids. As DNA, the CDR3 is TGTGCCAGCAGTTACGGACAGGGTCTTGATGAAAAACTGTTTTTT. Its translation: CASSYGQGLDEKLFF.

V and J are TRBV11-2 and TRBJ2-2; D unresolved. The V end lost 7 bases, the J end lost 1 base, and 16 bases lay between the germline ends. The CDR3 runs to 16 residues. Looked up from germline, CDR1 is SGHAT and CDR2 is FQNNGV. The CDR3 DNA follows: TGTGCCAGCACCACGAATCCCTATTTGAACACCGGGGAGCTGTTTTTT. It codes for CASTTNPYLNTGELFF.

This clone was detected only a few times. This rearrangement joins TRBV5-4 to TRBJ1-1, with TRBD1 matching over 11 bases. The CDR3 loop spans 14 amino acids. The germline CDR1 and CDR2 sequences are SGHNT and YYREEE (reference sequence). The trim removed 4 bases at V and 5 bases at J, leaving 4 bases unmatched. This chain's CDR3 is CASSKDRGRTEAFF. CDR3 coding DNA: TGTGCCAGCAGCAAGGACAGGGGGCGAACTGAAGCTTTCTTT.